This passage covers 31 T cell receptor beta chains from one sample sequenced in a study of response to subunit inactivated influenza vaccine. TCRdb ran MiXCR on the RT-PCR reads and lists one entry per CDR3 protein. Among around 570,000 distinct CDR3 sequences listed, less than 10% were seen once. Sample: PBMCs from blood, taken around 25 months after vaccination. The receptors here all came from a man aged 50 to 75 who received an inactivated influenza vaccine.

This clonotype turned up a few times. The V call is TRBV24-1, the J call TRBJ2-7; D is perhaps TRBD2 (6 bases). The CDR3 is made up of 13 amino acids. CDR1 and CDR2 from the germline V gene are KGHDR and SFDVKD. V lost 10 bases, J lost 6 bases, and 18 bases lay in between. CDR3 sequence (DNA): TGTGCCACTCGGGACTCGACGACGGGCGAGCAGTACTTC. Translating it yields CATRDSTTGEQYF.

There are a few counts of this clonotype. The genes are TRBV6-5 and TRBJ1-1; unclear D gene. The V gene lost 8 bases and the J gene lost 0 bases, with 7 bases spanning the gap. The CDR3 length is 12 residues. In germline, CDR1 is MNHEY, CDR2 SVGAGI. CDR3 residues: CASLSVNTEAFF. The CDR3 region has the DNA TGTGCCAGCCTTAGCGTGAACACTGAAGCTTTCTTT.

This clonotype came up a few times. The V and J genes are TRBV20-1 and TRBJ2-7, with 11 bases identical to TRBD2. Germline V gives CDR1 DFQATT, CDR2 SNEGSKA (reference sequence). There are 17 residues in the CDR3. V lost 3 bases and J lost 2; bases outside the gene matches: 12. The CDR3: CSARDFKGLAGPYEQYF. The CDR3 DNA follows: TGCAGTGCTAGGGATTTTAAAGGACTAGCGGGCCCCTACGAGCAGTACTTC.

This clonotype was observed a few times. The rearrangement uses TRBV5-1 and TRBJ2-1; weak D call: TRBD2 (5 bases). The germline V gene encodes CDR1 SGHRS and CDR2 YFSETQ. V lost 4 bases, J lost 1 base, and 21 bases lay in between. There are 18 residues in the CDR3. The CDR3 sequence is CASSRYLVGGRSYNEQFF. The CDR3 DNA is TGCGCCAGCAGCCGGTATCTGGTAGGAGGTCGTTCCTACAATGAGCAGTTCTTC. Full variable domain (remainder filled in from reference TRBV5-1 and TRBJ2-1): KAGVTQTPRYLIKTRGQQVTLSCSPISGHRSVSWYQQTPGQGLQFLFEYFSETQRNKGNFPGRFSGRQFSNSRSEMNVSTLELGDSALYLCASSRYLVGGRSYNEQFFGPGTRLTVL.

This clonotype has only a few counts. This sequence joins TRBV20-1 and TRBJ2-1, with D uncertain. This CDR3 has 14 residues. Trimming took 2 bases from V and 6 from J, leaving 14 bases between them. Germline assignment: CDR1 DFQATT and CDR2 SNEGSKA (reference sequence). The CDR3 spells CSARSTLALNEQFF. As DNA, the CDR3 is TGCAGTGCTAGATCGACATTGGCCCTCAATGAGCAGTTCTTC.

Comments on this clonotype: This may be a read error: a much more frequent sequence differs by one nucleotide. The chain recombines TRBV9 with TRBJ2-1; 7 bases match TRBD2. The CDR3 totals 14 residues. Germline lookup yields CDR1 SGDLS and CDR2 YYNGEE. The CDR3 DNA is TGTGCCCGCAGTCTGACTAGCAGCTACAATGAGCAGTTCTTC. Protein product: CARSLTSSYNEQFF.

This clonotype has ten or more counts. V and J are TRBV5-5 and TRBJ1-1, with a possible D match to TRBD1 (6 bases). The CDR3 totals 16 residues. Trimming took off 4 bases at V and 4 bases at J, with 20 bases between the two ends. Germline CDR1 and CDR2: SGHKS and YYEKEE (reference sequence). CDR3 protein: CASSPTLVQGTTEAFF. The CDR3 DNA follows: TGTGCCAGCAGCCCTACCCTGGTGCAGGGGACCACTGAAGCTTTCTTT.

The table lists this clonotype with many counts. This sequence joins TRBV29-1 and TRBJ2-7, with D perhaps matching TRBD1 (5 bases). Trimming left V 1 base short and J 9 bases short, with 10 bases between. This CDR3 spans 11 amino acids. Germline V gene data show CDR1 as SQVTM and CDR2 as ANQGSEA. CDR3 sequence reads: CSVEGGKRQYF. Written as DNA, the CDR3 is TGCAGCGTTGAAGGGGGCAAGAGGCAGTACTTC.

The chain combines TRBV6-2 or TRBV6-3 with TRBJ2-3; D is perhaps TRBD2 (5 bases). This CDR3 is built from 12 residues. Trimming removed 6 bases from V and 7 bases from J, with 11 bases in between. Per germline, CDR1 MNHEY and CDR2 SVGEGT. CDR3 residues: CASSFSVYTQYF. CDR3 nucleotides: TGTGCCAGCAGCTTTAGCGTGTATACGCAGTATTTT.

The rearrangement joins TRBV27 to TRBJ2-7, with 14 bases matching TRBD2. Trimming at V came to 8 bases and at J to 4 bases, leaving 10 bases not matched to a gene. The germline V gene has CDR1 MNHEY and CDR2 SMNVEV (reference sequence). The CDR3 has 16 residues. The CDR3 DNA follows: TGTGCCAGCGGACCGGGACTAGCGGGAGTCGTTTACGAGCAGTACTTC. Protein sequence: CASGPGLAGVVYEQYF.

CDR3 DNA sequence: TGTGCCTGTGGGGCCCAAGAGACCCAGTACTTC. It is translated as CACGAQETQYF. The rearrangement links TRBV28 to TRBJ2-5, with TRBD1 as a possible D gene (5 bases). The germline V gene encodes CDR1 MDHEN and CDR2 SYDVKM. V lost 11 bases, J lost 1 base, and 8 bases lay in between. The CDR3 covers 11 residues.

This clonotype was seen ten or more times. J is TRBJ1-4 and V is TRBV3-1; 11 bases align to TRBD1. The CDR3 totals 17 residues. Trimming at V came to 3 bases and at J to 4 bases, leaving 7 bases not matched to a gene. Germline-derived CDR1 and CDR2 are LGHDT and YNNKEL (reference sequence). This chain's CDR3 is CASSHTDRGQGNEKLFF. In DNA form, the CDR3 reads TGTGCCAGCAGCCATACGGACAGGGGGCAGGGTAATGAAAAACTGTTTTTT.

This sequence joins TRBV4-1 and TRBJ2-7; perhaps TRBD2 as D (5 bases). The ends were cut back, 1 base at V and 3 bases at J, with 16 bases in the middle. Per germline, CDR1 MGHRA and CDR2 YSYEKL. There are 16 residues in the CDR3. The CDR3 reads CASSQAEGLSGYEQYF. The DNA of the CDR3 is TGCGCCAGCAGCCAAGCAGAGGGTCTTAGTGGCTACGAGCAGTACTTC.

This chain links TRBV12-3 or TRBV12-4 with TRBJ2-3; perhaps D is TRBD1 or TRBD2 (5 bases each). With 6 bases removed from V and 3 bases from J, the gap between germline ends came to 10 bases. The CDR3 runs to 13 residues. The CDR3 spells CASRLRGTDTQYF. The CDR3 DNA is TGTGCCAGCAGGCTGAGGGGAACAGATACGCAGTATTTT.

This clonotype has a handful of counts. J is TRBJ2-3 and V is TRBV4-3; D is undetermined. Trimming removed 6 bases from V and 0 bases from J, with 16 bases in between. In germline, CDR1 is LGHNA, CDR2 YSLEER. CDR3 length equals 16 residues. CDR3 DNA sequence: TGCGCCAGCAGTGCCCAGTGGGGATATAGCACAGATACGCAGTATTTT. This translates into CASSAQWGYSTDTQYF.

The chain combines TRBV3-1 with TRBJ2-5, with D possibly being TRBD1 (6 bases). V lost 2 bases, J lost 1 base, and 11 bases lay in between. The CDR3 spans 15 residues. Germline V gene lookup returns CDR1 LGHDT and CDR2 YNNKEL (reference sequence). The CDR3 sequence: CASSQYGRGQETQYF. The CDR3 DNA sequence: TGTGCCAGCAGCCAATATGGCAGGGGCCAAGAGACCCAGTACTTC.

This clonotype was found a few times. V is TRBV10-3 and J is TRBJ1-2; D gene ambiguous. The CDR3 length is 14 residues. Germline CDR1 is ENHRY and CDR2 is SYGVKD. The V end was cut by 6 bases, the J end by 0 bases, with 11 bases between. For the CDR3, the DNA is TGTGCCATCAGCGGACTGACTACTAACTATGGCTACACCTTC. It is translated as CAISGLTTNYGYTF.

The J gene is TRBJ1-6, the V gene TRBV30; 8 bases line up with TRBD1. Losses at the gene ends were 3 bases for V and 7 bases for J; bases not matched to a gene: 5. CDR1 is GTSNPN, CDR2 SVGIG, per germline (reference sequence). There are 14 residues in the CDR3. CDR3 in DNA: TGTGCCTGGAGGAGGACAGGGTGGAATTCACCCCTCCACTTT. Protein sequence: CAWRRTGWNSPLHF. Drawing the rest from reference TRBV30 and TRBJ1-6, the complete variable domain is SQTIHQWPATLVQPVGSPLSLECTVEGTSNPNLYWYRQAAGRGLQLLFYSVGIGQISSEVPQNLSASRPQDRQFILSSKKLLLSDSGFYLCAWRRTGWNSPLHFGNGTRLTVT.

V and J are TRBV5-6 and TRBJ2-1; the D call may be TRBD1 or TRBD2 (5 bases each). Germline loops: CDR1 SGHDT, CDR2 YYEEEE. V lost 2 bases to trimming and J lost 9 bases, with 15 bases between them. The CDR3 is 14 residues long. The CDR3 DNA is TGTGCCAGCAGCTTTCCCGGGACCGGGATTGAGCAGTTCTTC. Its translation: CASSFPGTGIEQFF.

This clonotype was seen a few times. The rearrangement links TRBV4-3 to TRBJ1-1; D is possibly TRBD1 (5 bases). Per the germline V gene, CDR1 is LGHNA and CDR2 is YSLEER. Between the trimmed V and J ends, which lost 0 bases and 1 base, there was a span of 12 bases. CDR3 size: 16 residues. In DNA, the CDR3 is TGCGCCAGCAGCCAAGAGCTCGACAGACGGAACACTGAAGCTTTCTTT. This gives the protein CASSQELDRRNTEAFF.

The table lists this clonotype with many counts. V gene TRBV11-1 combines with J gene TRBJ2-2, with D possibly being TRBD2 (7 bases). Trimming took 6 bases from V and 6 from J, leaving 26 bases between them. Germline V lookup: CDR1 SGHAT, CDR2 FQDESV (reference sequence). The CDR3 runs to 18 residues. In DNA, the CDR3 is TGTGCCAGCAGTCCACCCCCCCGAGGGGGGGGAATCGCCGGGGAGCTGTTTTTT. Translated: CASSPPPRGGGIAGELFF.

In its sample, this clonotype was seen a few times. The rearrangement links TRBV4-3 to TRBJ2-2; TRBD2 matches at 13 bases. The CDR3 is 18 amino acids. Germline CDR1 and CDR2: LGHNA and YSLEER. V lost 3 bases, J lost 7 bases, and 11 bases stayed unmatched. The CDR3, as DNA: TGCGCCAGCAGCCAGTCCACCCGGACTAGCGGGAGTATCGGGGAGCTGTTTTTT. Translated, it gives CASSQSTRTSGSIGELFF.

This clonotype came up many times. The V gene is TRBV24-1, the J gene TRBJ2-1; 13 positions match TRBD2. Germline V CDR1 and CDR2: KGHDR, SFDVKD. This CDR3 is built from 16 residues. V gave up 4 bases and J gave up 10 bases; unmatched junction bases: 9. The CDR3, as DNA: TGTGCCACCAGTGACCCGGGACTAGCGGGGTCACCCGAGCAGTTCTTC. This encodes CATSDPGLAGSPEQFF.

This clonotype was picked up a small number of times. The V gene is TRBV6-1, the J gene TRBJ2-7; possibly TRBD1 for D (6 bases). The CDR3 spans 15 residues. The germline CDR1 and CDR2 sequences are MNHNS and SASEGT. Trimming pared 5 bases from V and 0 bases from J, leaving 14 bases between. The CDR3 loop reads CASSTRGLSSYEQYF. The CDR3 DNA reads TGTGCCAGCAGTACCAGGGGCCTAAGCTCCTACGAGCAGTACTTC.

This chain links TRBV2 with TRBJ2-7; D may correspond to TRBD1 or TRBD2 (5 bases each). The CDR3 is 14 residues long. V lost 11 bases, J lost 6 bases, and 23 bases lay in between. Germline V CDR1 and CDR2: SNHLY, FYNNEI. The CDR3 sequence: CAGTGASRVGEQYF. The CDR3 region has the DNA TGTGCCGGCACTGGGGCTAGCAGGGTCGGCGAGCAGTACTTC.

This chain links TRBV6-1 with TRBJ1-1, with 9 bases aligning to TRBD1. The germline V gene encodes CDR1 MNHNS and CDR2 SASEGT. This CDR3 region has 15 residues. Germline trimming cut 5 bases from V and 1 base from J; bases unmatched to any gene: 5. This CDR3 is CASSQPGQGNTEAFF. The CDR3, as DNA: TGTGCCAGCAGTCAACCGGGACAGGGGAACACTGAAGCTTTCTTT.

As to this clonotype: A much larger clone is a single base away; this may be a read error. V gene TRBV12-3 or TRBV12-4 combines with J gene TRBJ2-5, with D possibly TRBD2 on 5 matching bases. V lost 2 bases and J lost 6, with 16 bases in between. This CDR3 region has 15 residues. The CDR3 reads CASSLRGIIPKTQYF. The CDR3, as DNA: TGTGCCAGCAGTTTACGGGGAATCATTCCAAAGACCCAGTACTTC.

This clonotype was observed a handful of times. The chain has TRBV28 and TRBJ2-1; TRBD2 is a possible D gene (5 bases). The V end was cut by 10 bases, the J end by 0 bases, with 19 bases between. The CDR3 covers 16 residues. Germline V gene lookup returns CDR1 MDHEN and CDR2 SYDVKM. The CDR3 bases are TGTGCCAACTACCTCCCCTCTAGCTTCTCCTACAATGAGCAGTTCTTC. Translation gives CANYLPSSFSYNEQFF.

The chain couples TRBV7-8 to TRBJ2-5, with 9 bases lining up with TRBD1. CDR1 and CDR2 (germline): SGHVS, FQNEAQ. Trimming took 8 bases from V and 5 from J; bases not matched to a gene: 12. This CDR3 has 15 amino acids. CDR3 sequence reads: CASRPTGGSHETQYF. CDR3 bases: TGTGCCAGCCGACCGACAGGGGGGAGTCACGAGACCCAGTACTTC.

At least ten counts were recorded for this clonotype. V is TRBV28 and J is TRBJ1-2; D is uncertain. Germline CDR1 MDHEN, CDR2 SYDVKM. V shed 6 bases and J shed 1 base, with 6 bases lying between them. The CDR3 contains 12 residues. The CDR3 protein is CASRLRNYGYTF. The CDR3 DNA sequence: TGTGCCAGCAGGCTCCGTAACTATGGCTACACCTTC.

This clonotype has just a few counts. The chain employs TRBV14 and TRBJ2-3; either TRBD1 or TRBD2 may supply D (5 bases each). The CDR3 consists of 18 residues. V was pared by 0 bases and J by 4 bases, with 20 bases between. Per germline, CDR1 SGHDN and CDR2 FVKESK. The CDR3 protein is CASSQDQTQVLGADTQYF. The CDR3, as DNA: TGTGCCAGCAGCCAAGATCAAACACAGGTTTTGGGGGCAGATACGCAGTATTTT.